Listed below are T cell receptor beta chains from one sample, sequenced in a study of control samples from healthy donors and cancer patients. Data came from immunoSEQ multiplex PCR; TCRdb stores just in-frame clones and leaves some out. The data contain roughly 160,000 clones, just over 95% of them seen just once; the ten biggest clones take up 1%. Sequencing was carried out using blood. Receptor source: a woman aged 25 to 45 in good health. CDR3s include the opening cysteine and the closing phenylalanine or tryptophan. The order of the fields is D gene, V gene, J gene, CDR3 length, clone size, CDR3 protein, CDR3 DNA. D genes are given only for firm matches. Where a row states a size, it is once, few, many or the class of an expanded clone; other rows omit it.

.	TRBV19	TRBJ2-2	16	.	CASSPVSREHTGELFF	TGTGCCAGTAGTCCGGTGAGCCGGGAACATACCGGGGAGCTGTTTTTT
.	TRBV5-1	TRBJ2-3	15	.	CASSIGPGGGDTQYF	TGCGCCAGCAGCATCGGACCCGGCGGAGGAGATACGCAGTATTTT
.	TRBV2	TRBJ2-7	16	.	CASIESPRPSSYEQYF	TGTGCCAGCATAGAATCGCCCAGGCCGAGCTCCTACGAGCAGTACTTC
.	TRBV7-9	TRBJ2-7	16	.	CASSLVRRDIPYEQYF	TGTGCCAGCAGCTTAGTCAGAAGGGACATCCCCTACGAGCAGTACTTC
.	TRBV28	TRBJ1-3	16	.	CASSLLDSFSGNTIYF	TGTGCCAGCAGTTTACTAGACAGTTTCTCTGGAAACACCATATATTTT
TRBD1	TRBV30	TRBJ1-5	16	.	CAWSPGPGQGNQPQHF	TGTGCCTGGAGTCCGGGCCCGGGACAGGGGAACCAGCCCCAGCATTTT
.	TRBV25-1	TRBJ1-5	12	.	CASSRGNQPQHF	TGTGCCTCCAGCAGGGGCAATCAGCCCCAGCATTTT
TRBD1	TRBV5-1	TRBJ1-2	17	.	CASSLLQGEDSNYGYTF	TGCGCCAGCAGCTTACTACAGGGGGAGGATTCTAACTATGGCTACACCTTC
.	TRBV19	TRBJ1-2	13	.	CASSYGTSYGYTF	TGTGCCAGTAGTTACGGGACAAGCTATGGCTACACCTTC
TRBD1	TRBV3-1/TRBV3-2	TRBJ2-7	17	.	CASSQELGQGDAYEQYF	TGTGCCAGCAGCCAAGAACTGGGACAGGGGGATGCCTACGAGCAGTACTTC
.	TRBV29-1	TRBJ1-4	13	.	CSVDSSQTGKLFF	TGCAGCGTTGATTCCAGCCAAACTGGAAAACTGTTTTTT
.	TRBV7-9	TRBJ1-6	14	.	CASSSDSVSSPLHF	TGTGCCAGCAGCTCGGACAGCGTCAGCTCACCCCTCCACTTT
TRBD2	TRBV9	TRBJ2-2	17	.	CASSVGSGGLNTGELFF	TGTGCCAGCAGCGTTGGTAGCGGGGGGCTGAACACCGGGGAGCTGTTTTTT
.	TRBV24-1	TRBJ2-2	15	.	CATSDLRQEVGELFF	TGTGCCACCAGTGATTTACGACAGGAAGTGGGGGAGCTGTTTTTT
TRBD2	TRBV3-1/TRBV3-2	TRBJ2-1	16	.	CASSQAGTSGSYEQFF	TGTGCCAGCAGCCAAGCGGGGACTAGCGGGAGCTATGAGCAGTTCTTC
.	TRBV7-9	TRBJ1-1	14	.	CASSFGRTNTEAFF	TGTGCCAGCAGCTTCGGGAGGACAAACACTGAAGCTTTCTTT
.	TRBV25-1	TRBJ2-3	16	.	CASSDRGQGLADTQYF	TGTGCCAGCAGTGATCGGGGGCAGGGCTTAGCAGATACGCAGTATTTT
TRBD1	TRBV28	TRBJ2-1	14	.	CASSLRNTGGEQFF	TGTGCCAGCAGCCTTCGTAATACAGGGGGTGAGCAGTTCTTC
.	TRBV6-1	TRBJ2-3	14	.	CASSEGTGSDTQYF	TGTGCCAGCAGTGAAGGGACCGGCTCAGATACGCAGTATTTT
TRBD1	TRBV6-6	TRBJ1-5	16	.	CASSYGGTGGNQPQHF	TGTGCCAGCAGTTACGGGGGGACAGGGGGCAATCAGCCCCAGCATTTT
TRBD1	TRBV3-1/TRBV3-2	TRBJ1-1	13	.	CASSQGQGSGAFF	TGTGCCAGCAGCCAAGGACAGGGGAGCGGGGCTTTCTTT
TRBD2	TRBV5-1	TRBJ2-1	17	.	CASSLEGSGRAYDEQFF	TGCGCCAGCAGCTTGGAGGGTAGCGGGAGGGCGTACGATGAGCAGTTCTTC
.	TRBV28	TRBJ2-1	14	once	CASTGGVSYNEQFF	TGTGCCAGCACAGGCGGGGTCTCCTACAATGAGCAGTTCTTC
.	TRBV24-1	TRBJ2-1	13	.	CATSDATVREQFF	TGTGCCACCAGTGATGCCACGGTACGGGAGCAGTTCTTC
.	TRBV30	TRBJ2-7	15	.	CAWSLERGPSYEQYF	TGTGCCTGGAGTCTCGAACGGGGGCCATCCTACGAGCAGTACTTC
.	TRBV30	TRBJ1-2	13	.	CAWGHLINYGYTF	TGTGCCTGGGGACACTTGATCAACTATGGCTACACCTTC